The 19 T cell receptor beta chains listed next were all sequenced from one sample in a study of CD8 T cells in ankylosing spondylitis. TCRdb analysed the 5' RACE reads with MiXCR anew, one entry per CDR3 protein. The sample contains 300,000 to 350,000 distinct CDR3 sequences, roughly 14% of which appear only once. Material: blood, either unsorted or a sorted T cell fraction (not recorded which). These receptor sequences come from a male donor with ankylosing spondylitis or in good health (not recorded which).

This clonotype occurred a few times. J is TRBJ2-7 and V is TRBV10-3, with a possible D match to TRBD1 (6 bases). Germline V gene sequence: CDR1 ENHRY, CDR2 SYGVKD. Deletions cut 3 bases from V and 4 bases from J, with 16 bases between. The CDR3 spans 15 residues. The DNA for the CDR3 is TGTGCCATCAGTGAAAAACAGGGCATTGGGTACGAGCAGTACTTC. Translation: CAISEKQGIGYEQYF.

This clonotype was detected only a few times. J is TRBJ2-1 and V is TRBV20-1; 10 bases are shared with TRBD2. Trimming removed 3 bases from V and 10 bases from J; junction bases left unmatched: 9. Per the germline V gene, CDR1 is DFQATT and CDR2 is SNEGSKA (reference sequence). There are 14 residues in the CDR3. CDR3 residues: CSASPSGRASEQFF. As DNA, the CDR3 is TGCAGTGCTAGCCCCAGCGGGAGGGCCTCCGAGCAGTTCTTC.

This clonotype has a count of ten or more. J is TRBJ1-5 and V is TRBV10-3, with 10 nucleotides matching TRBD1. Germline CDR1 is ENHRY and CDR2 is SYGVKD. There are 16 residues in the CDR3. J was trimmed by 8 bases and V by 6 bases; bases with no gene match: 13. The CDR3 here is CAISPSGTGVNKPQHF. CDR3 nucleotide sequence: TGTGCCATCAGCCCCTCCGGGACAGGGGTTAATAAGCCCCAGCATTTT.

This clonotype was detected ten times or more. The gene calls are TRBV9 and TRBJ2-2; 10 nucleotides line up with TRBD1. The germline CDR1 and CDR2 sequences are SGDLS and YYNGEE. CDR3 size: 15 residues. The ends lost 3 bases at V and 6 bases at J; junction bases unmatched: 5. CDR3 coding DNA: TGTGCCAGCAGCGGCCGGGACAGGGGACCCGGGGAGCTGTTTTTT. Translating gives CASSGRDRGPGELFF.

This clonotype came up a few times. This chain joins TRBV12-5 and TRBJ2-2; perhaps TRBD1 as D (5 bases). There are 15 residues in the CDR3. V lost 6 bases to trimming and J lost 6 bases, with 17 bases between them. From germline, CDR1 is LGHNT and CDR2 FRNRAP. The CDR3 coding sequence is TGTGCTAGTGGAGTCGCCAGGGCAGAAGCCGGGGAGCTGTTTTTT. It specifies CASGVARAEAGELFF.

This clonotype occurred a few times. The V gene is TRBV5-1, the J gene TRBJ2-3; a weak D match, TRBD1 (5 bases). Germline lookup yields CDR1 SGHRS and CDR2 YFSETQ. The V and J ends lost 6 bases and 2 bases respectively, with 13 bases between them. This CDR3 is built from 14 residues. CDR3 DNA: TGCGCCAGCACTCGATCGACAGCCACAGATACGCAGTATTTT. It translates to CASTRSTATDTQYF.

Only a few counts were recorded for this clonotype. The chain uses TRBV20-1 and TRBJ2-7; 9 positions agree with TRBD1. Germline V gene sequence: CDR1 DFQATT, CDR2 SNEGSKA (reference sequence). V gave up 3 bases and J gave up 2 bases; unmatched junction bases: 11. The CDR3 loop spans 16 amino acids. The CDR3 protein is CSARWLRDREAYEQYF. As DNA, the CDR3 is TGCAGTGCTAGGTGGCTCCGGGACAGGGAAGCCTACGAGCAGTACTTC.

This chain connects TRBV9 to TRBJ2-7; tentatively, D is TRBD2 (5 bases). Germline assignment: CDR1 SGDLS and CDR2 YYNGEE. Trimming removed 0 bases at V and 2 bases at J, with 15 bases between. This CDR3 has 16 amino acids. CDR3 protein: CASSVGHGISTYEQYF. CDR3 nucleotides: TGTGCCAGCAGCGTAGGTCACGGGATCAGCACCTACGAGCAGTACTTC.

The chain links TRBV4-1 to TRBJ2-1; 7 nucleotides match TRBD2. CDR1 MGHRA and CDR2 YSYEKL come from the germline V gene. The CDR3 spans 14 residues. V lost 0 bases, J lost 8 bases, and 4 bases stayed unmatched. The CDR3 protein is CASSQDRLAHEQFF. Here the CDR3 DNA reads TGCGCCAGCAGCCAAGATAGACTAGCCCATGAGCAGTTCTTC.

The chain has TRBV20-1 and TRBJ1-4, with D possibly being TRBD1 (6 bases). Germline V gives CDR1 DFQATT, CDR2 SNEGSKA (reference sequence). The CDR3 consists of 15 residues. Trimming cost V 4 bases and J 2 bases, with 14 bases left between them. CDR3 bases: TGCAGTGCTATCCCGGGGGGCAGTACTAATGAAAAACTGTTTTTT. As protein: CSAIPGGSTNEKLFF.

The CDR3 spells CASSERGRGVSYEQYF. The DNA of the CDR3 is TGCGCCAGCAGTGAGCGGGGACGAGGGGTATCCTACGAGCAGTACTTC. The J gene is TRBJ2-7, the V gene TRBV10-2; possibly TRBD1 or TRBD2 for D (5 bases each). The CDR3 runs to 16 residues. With 2 bases removed from V and 1 base from J, the gap between germline ends came to 15 bases. Germline V gene data show CDR1 as WSHSY and CDR2 as SAAADI.

This clonotype was detected ten times or more. The chain couples TRBV4-1 to TRBJ1-5, with TRBD1 identical over 10 bases. The CDR3 has 15 amino acids. Germline values: CDR1 MGHRA, CDR2 YSYEKL. V was clipped by 4 bases and J by 7 bases; unmatched bases: 7. The CDR3: CASSPGTGARQPQHF. CDR3 bases: TGCGCCAGCAGCCCCGGGACAGGGGCTAGACAGCCCCAGCATTTT.

The chain combines TRBV7-6 with TRBJ2-1, with 15 bases fitting TRBD2. Losses at the gene ends were 5 bases for V and 5 bases for J; bases not matched to a gene: 10. The CDR3 has 18 amino acids. Germline V CDR1 and CDR2: SGHVS, FNYEAQ. CDR3 in DNA: TGTGCCAGCAGCCGGACTAGCGGGAGGGCCAGCGGACACAATGAGCAGTTCTTC. This translates into CASSRTSGRASGHNEQFF.

V usage is TRBV7-6 and J usage is TRBJ2-3; 11 bases are shared with TRBD2. Germline CDR1 reads SGHVS; CDR2 reads FNYEAQ. V shed 2 bases, J shed 4 bases, and the junction held 2 bases outside the gene matches. The CDR3 has 15 amino acids. CDR3 loop: CASSLIAGGADTQYF. In DNA, the CDR3 is TGTGCCAGCAGCTTAATAGCGGGAGGGGCAGATACGCAGTATTTT.

This clonotype showed up just a few times. This chain links TRBV20-1 with TRBJ1-5; D is ambiguous. Germline V lookup: CDR1 DFQATT, CDR2 SNEGSKA (reference sequence). CDR3 length: 14 amino acids. V lost 4 bases, J lost 2 bases, and 12 bases lay in between. CDR3 in amino acids: CSAIVPAGNQPQHF. CDR3 nucleotides: TGCAGTGCTATCGTCCCGGCTGGCAATCAGCCCCAGCATTTT.

The chain uses TRBV5-5 and TRBJ2-2; no reliable D call. Looked up from germline, CDR1 is SGHKS and CDR2 is YYEKEE (reference sequence). The V end was cut by 2 bases, the J end by 6 bases, with 8 bases between. There are 13 residues in the CDR3. The CDR3 bases are TGTGCCAGCAGCTTCCTGCCCTCCGGGGAGCTGTTTTTT. Its translation: CASSFLPSGELFF.

The chain is built from TRBV28 and TRBJ1-2; TRBD1 is a possible D gene (6 bases). The germline V gene has CDR1 MDHEN and CDR2 SYDVKM. Trimming took off 4 bases at V and 6 bases at J, with 9 bases between the two ends. This CDR3 has 12 residues. The CDR3, as DNA: TGTGCCAGCAGTTCTCCAGGGGATGGCTACACCTTC. It specifies CASSSPGDGYTF.

The chain has TRBV20-1 and TRBJ1-6; no definite D call. The V gene's germline CDR1 is DFQATT and CDR2 SNEGSKA (reference sequence). The V end was cut by 6 bases, the J end by 4 bases, with 16 bases between. The CDR3 runs 15 residues. CDR3 in DNA: TGCAGTGCCCCCGCCGGGCGAGATTATAATTCACCCCTCCACTTT. Its translation is CSAPAGRDYNSPLHF.

This clonotype was seen only a few times. This chain uses TRBV20-1 with TRBJ1-1, with TRBD1 as a possible D gene (5 bases). Germline CDR1 and CDR2: DFQATT and SNEGSKA (reference sequence). Deletions cut 0 bases from V and 1 base from J, with 9 bases between. This CDR3 has 14 amino acids. CDR3 in amino acids: CSARDDRPNTEAFF. The CDR3, as DNA: TGCAGTGCTAGAGACGACAGACCGAACACTGAAGCTTTCTTT.